Below are 21 T cell receptor beta chains sequenced from a single sample in a study of graft-versus-host responses after intestinal transplantation. For these receptors, no antigen is known. Sequenced by immunoSEQ multiplex PCR; TCRdb stores in-frame clones only, minus some. The table includes approximately 75,000 clones, roughly 89% detected once. The sample consisted of unstimulated CD8+ T cells sorted from spleen or lymph node cells, taken before transplant. These receptors all stem from a human donor who was the organ donor for an intestinal transplant.

The V call is TRBV29-1, the J call TRBJ2-1; TRBD1 aligns across 10 bases. CDR1 is SQVTM and CDR2 is ANQGSEA in the germline V gene. This CDR3 has 15 residues. The junction had 11 bases not matched to a gene; V was cut back by 6 bases and J by 6 bases. In DNA form, the CDR3 reads TGCAGCGTGCCTCCGGGACAGGGGTTTCGCAATGAGCAGTTCTTC. This gives the protein CSVPPGQGFRNEQFF.

This chain links TRBV29-1 with TRBJ1-1; the match to TRBD1 covers 7 bases. Germline V CDR1 and CDR2: SQVTM, ANQGSEA. Trimming took 8 bases from V and 5 from J; bases not matched to a gene: 2. The CDR3 has 10 residues. As DNA, the CDR3 is TGCAGCCCAGGGGGAACTGAAGCTTTCTTT. This codes for CSPGGTEAFF.

The V call is TRBV14, the J call TRBJ2-1, with 9 bases aligning to TRBD1. Germline V lookup: CDR1 SGHDN, CDR2 FVKESK. This CDR3 is 16 amino acids long. The V segment lost 1 base and the J segment 7 bases; nucleotides outside the gene matches: 8. The CDR3 DNA reads TGTGCCAGCAGCCAAGTTGCAGGACAGGGGACGAATGAGCAGTTCTTC. This translates into CASSQVAGQGTNEQFF.

The chain carries TRBV4-1 and TRBJ2-1; possible D gene TRBD1, 5 bases. Germline loops: CDR1 MGHRA, CDR2 YSYEKL. The CDR3 totals 16 residues. V lost 6 bases and J lost 0, with 15 bases in between. CDR3 nucleotide sequence: TGCGCCAGCAGGCCATACAGGTTGACCTCCTACAATGAGCAGTTCTTC. This gives the protein CASRPYRLTSYNEQFF.

The chain joins TRBV5-1 to TRBJ1-1; D gene ambiguous. Trimming removed 4 bases at V and 11 bases at J, with 21 bases between. The CDR3 consists of 14 residues. Per germline, CDR1 SGHRS and CDR2 YFSETQ. Here the CDR3 DNA reads TGCGCCAGCAGCCCCGGACGGGGTCCGGTCCCGGCTTTCTTT. Protein product: CASSPGRGPVPAFF.

The CDR3 sequence is CASSQGTGKNEKLFF. CDR3 sequence (DNA): TGCGCCAGCAGTCAAGGGACAGGGAAAAATGAAAAACTGTTTTTT. The chain has TRBV10-1 and TRBJ1-4; 9 nucleotides match TRBD1. Germline-derived CDR1 and CDR2 are WNHNN and SYGVQD (reference sequence). V shed 5 bases, J shed 5 bases, and the junction held 6 bases outside the gene matches. The CDR3 loop spans 15 amino acids.

This clone was found once. V gene TRBV18 combines with J gene TRBJ1-5; D might be TRBD1 (6 bases). Germline V gene data show CDR1 as KGHSH and CDR2 as LQKENI. The CDR3 runs to 14 residues. V lost 3 bases and J lost 6, with 12 bases in between. The CDR3 DNA reads as TGTGCCAGCTCACCCAACAGGGTTGGTCAGCCCCAGCATTTT. Protein sequence: CASSPNRVGQPQHF.

The CDR3: CASRGRTGFNQPQHF. In nucleotides, the CDR3 is TGTGCCAGCAGGGGGAGGACAGGTTTCAATCAGCCCCAGCATTTT. This chain uses TRBV2 with TRBJ1-5; 7 bases align to TRBD1. Losses at the gene ends were 6 bases for V and 3 bases for J; bases not matched to a gene: 8. Germline assignment: CDR1 SNHLY and CDR2 FYNNEI. The CDR3 consists of 15 residues.

This clone was counted a few times. The chain links TRBV4-3 to TRBJ1-1; D not certain. V shed 4 bases and J shed 0 bases, with 6 bases lying between them. Per germline, CDR1 LGHNA and CDR2 YSLEER. CDR3 length: 13 residues. The DNA for the CDR3 is TGCGCCAGCAGCCGAGATATGAACACTGAAGCTTTCTTT. It encodes CASSRDMNTEAFF.

J is TRBJ1-2 and V is TRBV28; D possibly corresponds to TRBD1 (6 bases). There are 14 residues in the CDR3. The V end was cut by 6 bases, the J end by 5 bases, with 16 bases between. Germline CDR1 reads MDHEN; CDR2 reads SYDVKM. The CDR3 region has the DNA TGTGCCAGCAGCTACCGTGGGGGCGGATATGGCTACACCTTC. Translated: CASSYRGGGYGYTF.

This chain connects TRBV10-3 to TRBJ2-2, with D possibly TRBD2 on 5 matching bases. Germline V gene sequence: CDR1 ENHRY, CDR2 SYGVKD. Trimming removed 2 bases from V and 3 bases from J, with 13 bases in between. The CDR3 loop spans 16 amino acids. The CDR3, as DNA: TGTGCCATCAGTGAGATGGGGAGTCTTGACACCGGGGAGCTGTTTTTT. It encodes CAISEMGSLDTGELFF.

The CDR3 DNA follows: TGTGCCAGCAGCCCACCCGGAGGGGACACCGGGGAGCTGTTTTTT. Its translation is CASSPPGGDTGELFF. V and J are TRBV7-9 and TRBJ2-2; possibly TRBD2 for D (6 bases). Per the germline V gene, CDR1 is SEHNR and CDR2 is FQNEAQ (reference sequence). V was cut by 5 bases and J by 3 bases, with 13 bases left in between. There are 15 residues in the CDR3. Full variable domain (missing parts from reference TRBV7-9 and TRBJ2-2): DTGVSQNPRHKITKRGQNVTFRCDPISEHNRLYWYRQTLGQGPEFLTYFQNEAQLEKSRLLSDRFSAERPKGSFSTLEIQRTEQGDSAMYLCASSPPGGDTGELFFGEGSRLTVL.

This clone was observed once. The chain has TRBV5-1 and TRBJ2-1; TRBD1 agrees at 10 bases. Germline assignment: CDR1 SGHRS and CDR2 YFSETQ. V was clipped by 3 bases and J by 3 bases; unmatched bases: 3. The CDR3 runs to 15 residues. The CDR3, as DNA: TGCGCCAGCAGCTGGGGGGACAGGGGCTACAATGAGCAGTTCTTC. Protein sequence: CASSWGDRGYNEQFF.

The chain is built from TRBV28 and TRBJ1-6; D is uncertain. Germline loops: CDR1 MDHEN, CDR2 SYDVKM. The CDR3 covers 15 residues. Trimming removed 3 bases from V and 12 bases from J, with 18 bases in between. The CDR3 loop reads CASSLVYRSVRPLHF. The CDR3, as DNA: TGTGCCAGCAGTTTGGTATACAGAAGTGTGAGACCCCTCCACTTT.

This chain uses TRBV28 with TRBJ2-2, with a weak D call TRBD1 (5 bases). The V end lost 2 bases, the J end lost 1 base, and 8 bases lay between the germline ends. Germline V gene data show CDR1 as MDHEN and CDR2 as SYDVKM. The CDR3 totals 15 residues. DNA of the CDR3: TGTGCCAGCAGTTTACCAGGGATGAACACCGGGGAGCTGTTTTTT. Its protein is CASSLPGMNTGELFF.

This chain uses TRBV28 with TRBJ2-5; D remains ambiguous. This CDR3 has 13 amino acids. V dropped 4 bases and J dropped 2 bases, with 8 bases sitting between them. Germline-derived CDR1 and CDR2 are MDHEN and SYDVKM. CDR3 amino acids: CASSSTEQETQYF. In DNA, the CDR3 is TGTGCCAGCAGTTCAACTGAACAAGAGACCCAGTACTTC.

For the CDR3, the DNA is TGTGCCAGCAGACTTAGCGGGGGGGCCGCCGAGCAGTACGTC. Encoded protein: CASRLSGGAAEQYV. The rearrangement joins TRBV27 to TRBJ2-7; TRBD2 agrees at 11 bases. Germline-derived CDR1 and CDR2 are MNHEY and SMNVEV (reference sequence). Trimming removed 6 bases from V and 6 bases from J; junction bases left unmatched: 7. The length of the CDR3 is 14 residues.

The chain recombines TRBV6-1 with TRBJ1-1; 9 nucleotides line up with TRBD1. The CDR3 is 16 residues long. Germline values: CDR1 MNHNS, CDR2 SASEGT. The junction had 7 bases not matched to a gene; V was cut back by 4 bases and J by 1 base. CDR3 coding DNA: TGTGCCAGCAGTGGGGGCGGACAGGGGTGGAACACTGAAGCTTTCTTT. Translating it yields CASSGGGQGWNTEAFF.

A single count supports this clone. The chain has TRBV27 and TRBJ1-1, with TRBD1 matching 7 bases. CDR1 and CDR2 from the germline V gene are MNHEY and SMNVEV (reference sequence). V dropped 0 bases and J dropped 6; count of bases not matched to a gene: 10. This CDR3 comprises 16 residues. Written as DNA, the CDR3 is TGTGCCAGCAGTTTATCCTGGACAGGAGGGGGGCCTGAAGCTTTCTTT. Translated, it gives CASSLSWTGGGPEAFF.

This chain joins TRBV6-1 and TRBJ1-4, with D tentatively TRBD1 (5 bases). Germline assignment: CDR1 MNHNS and CDR2 SASEGT. The ends were cut back, 5 bases at V and 6 bases at J, with 16 bases in the middle. The CDR3 is made up of 15 amino acids. DNA of the CDR3: TGTGCCAGCAGTTTCACAACAGGATCCGATGAAAAACTGTTTTTT. This codes for CASSFTTGSDEKLFF.

The V call is TRBV6-1, the J call TRBJ2-3; weak D call: TRBD2 (5 bases). V was shortened by 6 bases and J by 3 bases, with 13 bases between the two germline ends. The length of the CDR3 is 14 residues. Per germline, CDR1 MNHNS and CDR2 SASEGT. The DNA for the CDR3 is TGTGCCAGCAGGAGCGACTGGAGGACAGATACGCAGTATTTT. This translates into CASRSDWRTDTQYF.